These 18 T cell receptor beta chains were all obtained from the same sample, sequenced in a study of T-cell reconstitution after alpha-beta-depleted transplantation in children. Researchers prepared the TCRbeta library using unique molecular identifiers, the study reports. MiXCR was run by TCRdb on the PCR reads, yielding one entry per CDR3 protein. The data hold approximately 70,000 distinct CDR3 sequences, with around 4.7% observed a single time. Sequenced material: PBMCs, mostly from graft donor cells, taken 180 days after TCRalphabeta/CD19-depleted stem cell transplant. Source of these receptors: a boy younger than two who had a stem cell transplant for acute myeloid leukemia, so the T cells may come from the graft donor.

There are many counts of this clonotype. This sequence joins TRBV7-8 and TRBJ1-6; TRBD1 aligns across 9 bases. The CDR3 covers 14 residues. V gave up 4 bases and J gave up 10 bases; unmatched junction bases: 5. CDR1 is SGHVS and CDR2 is FQNEAQ in the germline V gene. The CDR3 spells CASSSGQGGSPLHF. CDR3 nucleotides: TGTGCCAGCAGCTCGGGACAGGGTGGCTCACCCCTCCACTTT. Based on the CDR3 plus reference TRBV7-8 and TRBJ1-6, the full variable domain is GAGVSQSPRYKVAKRGQDVALRCDPISGHVSLFWYQQALGQGPEFLTYFQNEAQLDKSGLPSDRFFAERPEGSVSTLKIQRTQQEDSAVYLCASSSGQGGSPLHFGNGTRLTVT.

This clonotype was observed at least ten times. The V gene is TRBV19, the J gene TRBJ1-1; no reliable D call. V was trimmed by 7 bases and J by 0 bases, leaving 12 bases between them. The germline V gene encodes CDR1 LNHDA and CDR2 SQIVND (reference sequence). CDR3 size: 14 residues. This CDR3 is CASKSERLNTEAFF. CDR3 nucleotides: TGTGCCAGTAAAAGTGAGAGGTTGAACACTGAAGCTTTCTTT.

This clonotype was counted ten times or more. The chain combines TRBV6-5 with TRBJ2-2; TRBD1 is a possible D gene (6 bases). This CDR3 has 16 amino acids. Germline values: CDR1 MNHEY, CDR2 SVGAGI. V shed 0 bases and J shed 1 base, with 9 bases lying between them. CDR3 in amino acids: CASSYSRGGNTGELFF. In DNA form, the CDR3 reads TGTGCCAGCAGTTACTCGAGAGGGGGGAACACCGGGGAGCTGTTTTTT.

This clonotype was detected many times. This rearrangement joins TRBV12-3 or TRBV12-4 to TRBJ1-1; D not certain. CDR3 length: 12 residues. V shed 3 bases and J shed 0 bases, with 2 bases lying between them. Here the CDR3 reads CASSFLNTEAFF. CDR3 nucleotide sequence: TGTGCCAGCAGTTTTTTGAACACTGAAGCTTTCTTT.

This clonotype was detected many times. This chain joins TRBV5-1 and TRBJ2-5, with a possible D match to TRBD1 (6 bases). Germline V gives CDR1 SGHRS, CDR2 YFSETQ. This CDR3 contains 15 residues. V shed 4 bases and J shed 2 bases, with 15 bases lying between them. The CDR3 loop is CASSPQDSWQETQYF. CDR3 DNA sequence: TGCGCCAGCAGCCCTCAGGACAGCTGGCAAGAGACCCAGTACTTC.

This clonotype occurred many times. The chain has TRBV7-9 and TRBJ2-3; 9 positions match TRBD1. CDR3 length: 18 residues. The V segment lost 5 bases and the J segment 0 bases; nucleotides outside the gene matches: 12. CDR1 and CDR2 (germline): SEHNR, FQNEAQ (reference sequence). The CDR3 DNA follows: TGTGCCAGCAGCCCGGACAGGGGTGGCTGGTCTAGCACAGATACGCAGTATTTT. This gives the protein CASSPDRGGWSSTDTQYF.

This clonotype was observed many times. The chain joins TRBV29-1 to TRBJ2-1; D gene uncertain. The germline CDR1 and CDR2 sequences are SQVTM and ANQGSEA. CDR3 length: 11 residues. Between the trimmed V and J ends, which lost 5 bases and 9 bases, there was a span of 11 bases. The CDR3 region has the DNA TGCAGCGTTCTTAACACCAGTGAGCAGTTCTTC. This translates into CSVLNTSEQFF.

This clonotype was seen ten or more times. The chain uses TRBV25-1 and TRBJ2-6; no clear D. CDR1 and CDR2 (germline): MGHDK, SYGVNS. CDR3 length: 17 amino acids. The V end lost 2 bases, the J end lost 0 bases, and 11 bases lay between the germline ends. The CDR3 here is CASSERQFSSGANVLTF. Here the CDR3 DNA reads TGTGCCAGCAGTGAAAGGCAGTTCTCCTCTGGGGCCAACGTCCTGACTTTC.

In its sample, this clonotype was seen a few times. The V gene is TRBV29-1, the J gene TRBJ2-3, with D possibly called TRBD1 or TRBD2 (5 bases each). Germline CDR1 SQVTM, CDR2 ANQGSEA. Trimming removed 7 bases from V and 0 bases from J, with 14 bases in between. CDR3 length equals 14 residues. The CDR3 reads CSARGRYSTDTQYF. CDR3 nucleotide sequence: TGCAGCGCCCGGGGCAGGTATAGCACAGATACGCAGTATTTT.

This clonotype was seen ten or more times. The chain couples TRBV29-1 to TRBJ1-2, with D tentatively TRBD1 (6 bases). CDR3 length: 14 amino acids. Per germline, CDR1 SQVTM and CDR2 ANQGSEA. Trimming pared 6 bases from V and 5 bases from J, leaving 19 bases between. CDR3 region: CSVQTGPTGYGYTF. The DNA of the CDR3 is TGCAGCGTGCAAACAGGGCCCACGGGGTATGGCTACACCTTC. The full variable domain, its missing parts supplied by reference TRBV29-1 and TRBJ1-2, is SAVISQKPSRDICQRGTSLTIQCQVDSQVTMMFWYRQQPGQSLTLIATANQGSEATYESGFVIDKFPISRPNLTFSTLTVSNMSPEDSSIYLCSVQTGPTGYGYTFGSGTRLTVV.

This clonotype was recorded at least ten times. The chain uses TRBV10-3 and TRBJ2-7, with D perhaps matching TRBD1 (5 bases). The V and J ends lost 2 bases and 6 bases respectively, with 17 bases between them. Germline loops: CDR1 ENHRY, CDR2 SYGVKD. This CDR3 contains 15 residues. CDR3 DNA sequence: TGTGCCATCAGTGAGGTTTCAGGGCCGGAAGGCGAGCAGTACGTC. Protein product: CAISEVSGPEGEQYV.

This clonotype has at least ten counts. The chain has TRBV7-2 and TRBJ2-3; 11 nucleotides agree with TRBD2. The CDR3 runs to 16 residues. CDR1 SGHTA and CDR2 FQGNSA come from the germline V gene. V lost 4 bases to trimming and J lost 3 bases; unmatched junction nucleotides: 6. In DNA, the CDR3 is TGTGCCAGCAGCTCGGCCGGGACTAGCGGTACAGATACGCAGTATTTT. This sequence encodes CASSSAGTSGTDTQYF.

This clonotype was found many times. This sequence joins TRBV19 and TRBJ2-7; D might be TRBD1 (5 bases). CDR3 size: 14 residues. Trimming shortened V by 5 bases and J by 7 bases, and 18 bases separated the two germline ends. The germline V gene encodes CDR1 LNHDA and CDR2 SQIVND (reference sequence). CDR3 protein: CASSSGRVSGEQYF. The CDR3 DNA sequence: TGTGCCAGTAGTTCCGGACGGGTCTCAGGGGAGCAGTACTTC.

This clonotype has ten or more counts. The V call is TRBV12-3 or TRBV12-4, the J call TRBJ2-2; the D gene is possibly TRBD1 (6 bases). V lost 2 bases and J lost 6, with 10 bases in between. This CDR3 spans 14 amino acids. The CDR3 nucleotides are TGTGCCAGCAGTTTATCCAGGGGTGCCGGGGAGCTGTTTTTT. Protein: CASSLSRGAGELFF.

This clonotype has a handful of counts. V and J are TRBV5-4 and TRBJ2-2; possible D gene TRBD1, 5 bases. Per germline, CDR1 SGHNT and CDR2 YYREEE (reference sequence). V lost 3 bases and J lost 0, with 12 bases in between. The CDR3 totals 16 residues. The CDR3 region has the DNA TGTGCCAGCAGCTACTACAGGTCCGCGAACACCGGGGAGCTGTTTTTT. Protein sequence: CASSYYRSANTGELFF.

This clonotype was counted ten times or more. This chain joins TRBV6-2 or TRBV6-3 and TRBJ2-5; D gene ambiguous. Trimming stripped 2 bases from V and 4 bases from J, with 20 bases between. The germline V gene has CDR1 MNHEY and CDR2 SVGEGT. CDR3 length equals 17 residues. The CDR3 DNA sequence: TGTGCCAGCAGTTACCCCCCCGGTGTAGGGTACGGAGAGACCCAGTACTTC. Amino acids: CASSYPPGVGYGETQYF.

This clonotype has ten or more counts. CDR3 coding DNA: TGCGCCAGCAGCCATAACAGGGCCCGGGGCGGGGAGCTGTTTTTT. Its translation is CASSHNRARGGELFF. This chain joins TRBV4-1 and TRBJ2-2, with a tentative D call TRBD1 (6 bases). Germline loops: CDR1 MGHRA, CDR2 YSYEKL. This CDR3 contains 15 residues. With 3 bases removed from V and 7 bases from J, the gap between germline ends came to 15 bases.

This clonotype occurred many times. V and J are TRBV29-1 and TRBJ2-5; TRBD2 matches 8 bases. V lost 4 bases and J lost 5; bases outside the gene matches: 12. The CDR3 runs to 15 residues. From germline, CDR1 is SQVTM and CDR2 ANQGSEA. CDR3 sequence (DNA): TGCAGCGTTGGGCAGCGGGGGCCTCGACGGGAGACCCAGTACTTC. Encoded protein: CSVGQRGPRRETQYF.